This T cell receptor beta chain originates from a study of blood T cell repertoires in COVID-19. Background on the study: Samples representing acute and convalescent COVID-19 were sourced from the United States, Italy and Spain.

Germline values: CDR1 MNHEY, CDR2 SVGEGT. After removal of 5 bases from V and 8 bases from J, the junction contained 6 bases not matched to a gene. The CDR3 is 14 residues long. In the original workflow: Estimated nucleated cell counts came from reference gene primer amplification. Profiling relied on immunoSEQ multiplex PCR, and the TCRdb table lists in-frame clones only, not all of them. V and J calls plus clone size are reproduced from that table; the DNA served to infer D and trimming. This sample has around 95,000 clones, with roughly nine tenths found just once. Material: peripheral blood. This chain links TRBV6-2 or TRBV6-3 with TRBJ2-4; 10 bases line up with TRBD1. The receptor's source is a middle-aged man with acute or convalescent COVID-19. The CDR3, as DNA: TGTGCCAGCAGTCCCGGGGGACAGGGGTACATTCAGTACTTC. Protein: CASSPGGQGYIQYF.